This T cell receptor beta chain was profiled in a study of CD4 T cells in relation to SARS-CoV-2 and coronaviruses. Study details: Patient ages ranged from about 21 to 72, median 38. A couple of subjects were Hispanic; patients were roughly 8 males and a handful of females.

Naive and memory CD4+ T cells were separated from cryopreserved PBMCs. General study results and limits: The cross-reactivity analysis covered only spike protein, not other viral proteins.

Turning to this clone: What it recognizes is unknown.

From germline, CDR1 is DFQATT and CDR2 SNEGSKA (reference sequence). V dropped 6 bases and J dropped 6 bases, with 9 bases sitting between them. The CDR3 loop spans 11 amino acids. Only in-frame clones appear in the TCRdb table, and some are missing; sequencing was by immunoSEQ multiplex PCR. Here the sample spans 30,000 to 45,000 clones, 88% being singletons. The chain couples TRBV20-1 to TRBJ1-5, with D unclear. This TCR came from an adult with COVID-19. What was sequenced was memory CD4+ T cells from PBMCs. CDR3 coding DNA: TGCAGTGCCAGGTCGAGTCAGCCCCAGCATTTT. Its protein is CSARSSQPQHF.